These 27 T cell receptor beta chains were sequenced from one sample in a study of blood T cell repertoires in COVID-19. Repertoires were generated with immunoSEQ multiplex PCR, while TCRdb's copy carries only in-frame clones and drops some. The table lists some 73,000 clones, 70% to 75% of them singletons. Sequencing used peripheral blood. All receptors come from a man in his 60s with acute or convalescent COVID-19.

The gene calls are TRBV4-1 and TRBJ2-6; 10 bases map to TRBD1. This CDR3 has 21 residues. Germline lookup yields CDR1 MGHRA and CDR2 YSYEKL. V was pared by 2 bases and J by 0 bases, with 13 bases of the junction left unmatched. The CDR3 spells CASSQHRVRGQGYSGANVLTF. CDR3 sequence (DNA): TGCGCCAGCAGCCAACATCGAGTACGGGGACAGGGGTACTCTGGGGCCAACGTCCTGACTTTC.

This chain links TRBV7-7 with TRBJ2-2; TRBD1 might be the D (5 bases). V was pared by 5 bases and J by 7 bases, with 17 bases between. This CDR3 spans 15 amino acids. Germline V CDR1 and CDR2: SSHAT, FNYEAQ (reference sequence). The CDR3 DNA reads as TGTGCCAGCAGCCCCGCCAGTATCACAGGCGGGGAGCTGTTTTTT. This codes for CASSPASITGGELFF.

The rearrangement links TRBV21-1 to TRBJ2-7; the table's D call, TRBD2, has no DNA check behind it. TRBV21-1 is a known pseudogene. The CDR3 is 17 residues long. CDR3 DNA sequence: TGTGCCAGCAGCGGGACTAAAAATTCCGGGCACTCCTACGAGCAGTACTTC. Amino acids: CASSGTKNSGHSYEQYF.

This clone has only a few counts. The genes are TRBV2 and TRBJ2-2, with TRBD2 identical over 11 bases. J lost 1 base, V lost 7 bases, and 5 bases had no gene match. The CDR3 runs 16 residues. CDR1 SNHLY and CDR2 FYNNEI come from the germline V gene. The CDR3 loop is CASTRLAGGNTGELFF. The CDR3 DNA is TGTGCCAGCACCCGGCTAGCGGGGGGGAACACCGGGGAGCTGTTTTTT. The variable domain in full, with the rest retrieved from reference TRBV2 and TRBJ2-2, is EPEVTQTPSHQVTQMGQEVILRCVPISNHLYFYWYRQILGQKVEFLVSFYNNEISEKSEIFDDQFSVERPDGSNFTLKIRSTKLEDSAMYFCASTRLAGGNTGELFFGEGSRLTVL.

The chain employs TRBV28 and TRBJ1-5; D unresolved. The CDR3 runs 14 residues. V was shortened by 5 bases and J by 7 bases, with 15 bases between the two germline ends. Germline V gene data show CDR1 as MDHEN and CDR2 as SYDVKM. The CDR3, as DNA: TGTGCCAGCAGTCCCCCATGGGAGGGACAGCCCCAGCATTTT. Residues: CASSPPWEGQPQHF.

The chain employs TRBV24-1 and TRBJ1-5, with 8 bases aligning to TRBD1. Germline V lookup: CDR1 KGHDR, CDR2 SFDVKD. The length of the CDR3 is 15 residues. Trimming took 3 bases from V and 2 from J; bases not matched to a gene: 2. CDR3 sequence (DNA): TGTGCCACCAGTGATCAGGACAGGGGCAATCAGCCCCAGCATTTT. The encoded protein is CATSDQDRGNQPQHF.

The chain recombines TRBV28 with TRBJ2-7; D not resolved. The length of the CDR3 is 12 residues. CDR1 is MDHEN, CDR2 SYDVKM, per germline. Trimming pared 7 bases from V and 1 base from J, leaving 8 bases between. CDR3 residues: CASTQSSYEQYF. DNA of the CDR3: TGTGCCAGCACACAGAGTTCCTACGAGCAGTACTTC.

This chain joins TRBV9 and TRBJ1-2; D might be TRBD1 (5 bases). V lost 4 bases and J lost 8, with 15 bases in between. In germline, CDR1 is SGDLS, CDR2 YYNGEE. The CDR3 loop spans 13 amino acids. The CDR3 spells CASSPSGRDGYTF. In DNA, the CDR3 is TGTGCCAGCAGCCCGTCTGGGAGGGACGGCTACACCTTC.

The J gene is TRBJ1-1, the V gene TRBV5-1; D call uncertain. The CDR3 runs to 13 residues. Germline-derived CDR1 and CDR2 are SGHRS and YFSETQ. V was clipped by 1 base and J by 1 base, with 5 bases between them. The chain's CDR3 is CASSLPGNTEAFF. CDR3 DNA sequence: TGCGCCAGCAGCTTGCCGGGGAACACTGAAGCTTTCTTT. Full variable domain (rest looked up from reference TRBV5-1 and TRBJ1-1): KAGVTQTPRYLIKTRGQQVTLSCSPISGHRSVSWYQQTPGQGLQFLFEYFSETQRNKGNFPGRFSGRQFSNSRSEMNVSTLELGDSALYLCASSLPGNTEAFFGQGTRLTVV.

The CDR3 loop is CASSDSPGQLQETQYF. The CDR3 bases are TGTGCCAGCAGCGACTCACCGGGACAACTACAAGAGACCCAGTACTTC. The gene calls are TRBV7-9 and TRBJ2-5, with D tentatively TRBD1 (6 bases). Trimming shortened V by 5 bases and J by 2 bases, and 18 bases separated the two germline ends. This CDR3 region has 16 residues. Per germline, CDR1 SEHNR and CDR2 FQNEAQ (reference sequence).

The chain combines TRBV27 with TRBJ1-6; the D is unclear. Germline loops: CDR1 MNHEY, CDR2 SMNVEV (reference sequence). V lost 0 bases to trimming and J lost 10 bases, with 10 bases between them. The CDR3 consists of 14 residues. CDR3 loop: CASSLSIAGSPLHF. CDR3 in DNA: TGTGCCAGCAGTTTATCGATCGCAGGCTCACCCCTCCACTTT.

This clone was counted once. The chain uses TRBV5-1 and TRBJ1-1; TRBD1 aligns across 7 bases. This CDR3 spans 15 amino acids. Germline V CDR1 and CDR2: SGHRS, YFSETQ. V shed 3 bases and J 2 bases; nucleotides not matched to a gene: 7. The CDR3 bases are TGCGCCAGCAGCTCGATGGGGACAGATAACACTGAAGCTTTCTTT. As protein: CASSSMGTDNTEAFF.

The rearrangement joins TRBV2 to TRBJ1-4, with D perhaps matching TRBD1 (6 bases). Looked up from germline, CDR1 is SNHLY and CDR2 is FYNNEI. The CDR3 runs to 15 residues. The V end lost 8 bases, the J end lost 6 bases, and 19 bases lay between the germline ends. DNA of the CDR3: TGTGCCAGCCGGAGACAGGCAGGGCGGGATGAAAAACTGTTTTTT. It translates to CASRRQAGRDEKLFF.

The chain is built from TRBV7-7 and TRBJ2-7; 12 bases are a match to TRBD1. The CDR3 has 16 amino acids. Losses at the gene ends were 1 base for V and 5 bases for J; bases not matched to a gene: 6. The V gene's germline CDR1 is SSHAT and CDR2 FNYEAQ (reference sequence). CDR3 residues: CASSLGGTGGLDEQYF. As DNA, the CDR3 is TGTGCCAGCAGCTTAGGAGGGACAGGGGGCTTGGACGAGCAGTACTTC. Based on the CDR3 plus reference TRBV7-7 and TRBJ2-7, the full variable domain is GAGVSQSPRYKVTKRGQDVTLRCDPISSHATLYWYQQALGQGPEFLTYFNYEAQPDKSGLPSDRFSAERPEGSISTLTIQRTEQRDSAMYRCASSLGGTGGLDEQYFGPGTRLTVT.

The chain combines TRBV28 with TRBJ1-1; D is perhaps TRBD1 (6 bases). Trimming pared 1 base from V and 2 bases from J, leaving 11 bases between. The CDR3 consists of 15 residues. Per germline, CDR1 MDHEN and CDR2 SYDVKM. This CDR3 is CASSLYRDTNTEAFF. The CDR3 DNA follows: TGTGCCAGCAGTTTATACAGGGATACTAACACTGAAGCTTTCTTT.

The chain combines TRBV3-1 (or the pseudogene TRBV3-2) with TRBJ1-2, with 9 bases matching TRBD1. The CDR3 runs to 14 residues. With V trimmed by 5 bases and J by 6 bases, 7 bases remained unmatched. Germline CDR1 LGHDT, CDR2 YNNKEL (reference sequence). The CDR3 DNA sequence: TGTGCCAGCAGCTGGAATCGACAGGGGGATGGCTACACCTTC. This translates into CASSWNRQGDGYTF.

This clone was counted between two and nine times. The V and J genes are TRBV27 and TRBJ2-5; possibly TRBD2 for D (6 bases). Germline lookup yields CDR1 MNHEY and CDR2 SMNVEV (reference sequence). The CDR3 sequence is 13 residues long. Trimming pared 7 bases from V and 5 bases from J, leaving 14 bases between. The CDR3 protein is CASTPGASETQYF. In nucleotides, the CDR3 is TGTGCCAGCACCCCGGGAGCCAGCGAGACCCAGTACTTC.

This sequence joins TRBV24-1 and TRBJ2-1; D not resolved. CDR3 size: 12 residues. CDR1 and CDR2 (germline): KGHDR, SFDVKD. The V gene lost 5 bases and the J gene lost 9 bases, with 10 bases spanning the gap. The CDR3 nucleotides read TGTGCCACCAGTGCCCTGCGCGGTGAGCAGTTCTTC. Amino acids: CATSALRGEQFF.

There are a few counts of this clone. The chain combines TRBV5-1 with TRBJ2-2; 12 bases fit TRBD1. The ends lost 5 bases at V and 4 bases at J; junction bases unmatched: 6. Germline V gives CDR1 SGHRS, CDR2 YFSETQ. The CDR3 consists of 16 residues. In DNA, the CDR3 is TGCGCCAGCAGACCGGGACAGGGGGCAGGCACCGGGGAGCTGTTTTTT. Its translation: CASRPGQGAGTGELFF.

The J gene is TRBJ1-1, the V gene TRBV18, with D possibly matching TRBD1 (5 bases). CDR1 is KGHSH, CDR2 LQKENI, per germline. CDR3 size: 16 residues. V lost 6 bases, J lost 0 bases, and 17 bases lay in between. CDR3 nucleotides: TGTGCCAGCTCTCCCCTGCGGCAGGGCGTGAACACTGAAGCTTTCTTT. Its translation: CASSPLRQGVNTEAFF.

This sequence joins TRBV6-2 or TRBV6-3 and TRBJ2-3; the match to TRBD2 covers 8 bases. The CDR3 loop spans 21 amino acids. Unmatched junction bases numbered 20, after V lost 2 bases and J lost 1 base. Germline V gene lookup returns CDR1 MNHEY and CDR2 SVGEGT. This CDR3 reads CASSYPRGRATGGLRTDTQYF. CDR3 DNA: TGTGCCAGCAGTTACCCTCGCGGCAGAGCAACGGGGGGGCTCCGCACAGATACGCAGTATTTT.

The V and J genes are TRBV7-7 and TRBJ2-2; D possibly corresponds to TRBD1 (6 bases). With 0 bases removed from V and 7 bases from J, the gap between germline ends came to 12 bases. The germline V gene has CDR1 SSHAT and CDR2 FNYEAQ (reference sequence). The CDR3 loop spans 15 amino acids. The chain's CDR3 is CASSLAVGAGGELFF. In DNA form, the CDR3 reads TGTGCCAGCAGCTTAGCGGTGGGGGCCGGCGGGGAGCTGTTTTTT.

The chain combines TRBV28 with TRBJ1-2; D perhaps matches TRBD1 (6 bases). Germline V gives CDR1 MDHEN, CDR2 SYDVKM. There are 11 residues in the CDR3. CDR3 in DNA: TGTGGGACGGGACATGCCTATGGCTACACCTTC. Its protein is CGTGHAYGYTF.

This chain connects TRBV19 to TRBJ1-5, with 9 bases aligning to TRBD1. This CDR3 region has 16 residues. Germline lookup yields CDR1 LNHDA and CDR2 SQIVND (reference sequence). Trimming at V came to 5 bases and at J to 7 bases, leaving 12 bases not matched to a gene. CDR3 residues: CASSSHRQGGGQPQHF. CDR3 nucleotide sequence: TGTGCCAGTAGTTCCCACAGACAGGGGGGAGGACAGCCCCAGCATTTT.

V gene TRBV9 combines with J gene TRBJ2-1, with 10 bases that match TRBD2. J gave up 7 bases and V 3 bases, and 7 bases lay outside the gene matches. CDR1 is SGDLS and CDR2 is YYNGEE in the germline V gene. The CDR3 spans 15 residues. The chain's CDR3 is CASSASSGSSNEQFF. For the CDR3, the DNA is TGTGCCAGCAGCGCTTCTAGCGGGAGTAGTAATGAGCAGTTCTTC.

This chain connects TRBV12-5 to TRBJ2-1, with 11 bases lining up with TRBD2. V was pared by 7 bases and J by 5 bases, with 7 bases of the junction left unmatched. The CDR3 spans 15 residues. The V gene's germline CDR1 is LGHNT and CDR2 FRNRAP. The CDR3 DNA follows: TGTGCTAGTGCCCTTAGCGGGAGGGGGAACAATGAGCAGTTCTTC. Protein product: CASALSGRGNNEQFF.

This clone was seen more than once but under ten times. This sequence joins TRBV6-5 and TRBJ1-2; the D gene is possibly TRBD1 (6 bases). The germline V gene has CDR1 MNHEY and CDR2 SVGAGI. Between the trimmed V and J ends, which lost 5 bases and 3 bases, there was a span of 13 bases. This CDR3 has 14 amino acids. The CDR3 reads CASSPRWTDYGYTF. The CDR3 DNA follows: TGTGCCAGCAGTCCCCGATGGACAGACTATGGCTACACCTTC.